Listed here are 23 T cell receptor beta chains from one sample, sequenced in a study of control samples from healthy donors and cancer patients. Here immunoSEQ multiplex PCR was the method, and the copy in TCRdb shows in-frame clones only, minus some. The data show some 49,000 clones, with about 86% seen just once and approximately 2.6% held by the top ten. Sequenced: PBMCs. These receptors were obtained from a woman aged 50 to 65 with lung cancer.

The V call is TRBV19, the J call TRBJ2-3, with D hard to call. The CDR3 is made up of 14 amino acids. Germline loops: CDR1 LNHDA, CDR2 SQIVND (reference sequence). The germline V and J ends were trimmed by 5 bases and 1 base, with 10 bases remaining between them. The CDR3 protein is CASSASIGTDTQYF. The CDR3 nucleotides are TGTGCCAGTAGTGCTTCTATAGGCACAGATACGCAGTATTTT.

In nucleotides, the CDR3 is TGTGCCAGCAGTTACTCGGACTCTTACAATGAGCAGTTCTTC. Its protein is CASSYSDSYNEQFF. The genes are TRBV6-5 and TRBJ2-1, with D possibly matching TRBD2 (5 bases). The V gene lost 0 bases and the J gene lost 4 bases, with 7 bases spanning the gap. CDR3 length equals 14 residues. In germline, CDR1 is MNHEY, CDR2 SVGAGI.

This rearrangement joins TRBV9 to TRBJ1-2, with 12 nucleotides matching TRBD1. This CDR3 spans 15 amino acids. Germline CDR1 is SGDLS and CDR2 is YYNGEE. V dropped 0 bases and J dropped 6; count of bases not matched to a gene: 3. CDR3 sequence (DNA): TGTGCCAGCAGCGTAGAGGGGGACAGGGGGCATGGCTACACCTTC. It specifies CASSVEGDRGHGYTF.

This rearrangement joins TRBV10-1 to TRBJ2-7; unclear D gene. The CDR3 spans 16 residues. V was cut by 0 bases and J by 0 bases, with 12 bases left in between. Germline CDR1 reads WNHNN; CDR2 reads SYGVQD (reference sequence). The CDR3 DNA sequence: TGCGCCAGCAGTGAGTCCGCCGAACCGATCTCCTACGAGCAGTACTTC. Its translation is CASSESAEPISYEQYF.

The gene calls are TRBV6-2 or TRBV6-3 and TRBJ2-2; D not resolved. The germline V gene has CDR1 MNHEY and CDR2 SVGEGT. The CDR3 has 12 amino acids. The ends were cut back, 6 bases at V and 1 base at J, with 3 bases in the middle. This CDR3 reads CASSQNTGELFF. CDR3 nucleotide sequence: TGTGCCAGCAGCCAGAACACCGGGGAGCTGTTTTTT.

The rearrangement links TRBV12-3 or TRBV12-4 to TRBJ1-2; D is unclear. Trimming took off 6 bases at V and 7 bases at J, with 15 bases between the two ends. The CDR3 is 13 amino acids. The CDR3 DNA reads TGTGCCAGCAGCCACCAGGAAACGCGTGGCTACACCTTC. It encodes CASSHQETRGYTF.

This clone was observed once. The V and J genes are TRBV10-1 and TRBJ1-4; 9 nucleotides line up with TRBD1. The CDR3 totals 14 residues. V dropped 5 bases and J dropped 5; count of bases not matched to a gene: 3. Germline V gene lookup returns CDR1 WNHNN and CDR2 SYGVQD (reference sequence). DNA of the CDR3: TGCGCCAGCAGTCCCGGGACAGGGAATGAAAAACTGTTTTTT. It encodes CASSPGTGNEKLFF.

The chain carries TRBV5-6 and TRBJ1-1, with 7 nucleotides matching TRBD1. Germline V lookup: CDR1 SGHDT, CDR2 YYEEEE. The CDR3 sequence is 13 residues long. V shed 5 bases, J shed 1 base, and the junction held 2 bases outside the gene matches. The CDR3: CASRWTGNTEAFF. In DNA form, the CDR3 reads TGTGCCAGCAGATGGACAGGGAACACTGAAGCTTTCTTT.

Turning to this clone: The sample contains more than one DNA sequence encoding this CDR3. The rearrangement uses TRBV5-1 and TRBJ1-1; 7 positions match TRBD1. Trimming took 4 bases from V and 3 from J; bases not matched to a gene: 3. Germline lookup yields CDR1 SGHRS and CDR2 YFSETQ. The CDR3 runs to 13 residues. The CDR3 protein is CASSPQGDTEAFF. For the CDR3, the DNA is TGCGCCAGCAGCCCTCAGGGGGACACTGAAGCTTTCTTT.

The chain uses TRBV11-2 and TRBJ2-1; D is uncertain. The V gene's germline CDR1 is SGHAT and CDR2 FQNNGV. V lost 2 bases to trimming and J lost 6 bases, with 11 bases between them. CDR3 length equals 14 residues. The CDR3 region has the DNA TGTGCCAGCAGCTTAAATAGACGGAGCAATGAGCAGTTCTTC. This sequence encodes CASSLNRRSNEQFF.

V and J are TRBV29-1 and TRBJ1-4, with D tentatively TRBD1 (6 bases). CDR3 length: 14 amino acids. The V gene's germline CDR1 is SQVTM and CDR2 ANQGSEA. Deletions cut 7 bases from V and 4 bases from J, with 16 bases between. The CDR3 DNA reads TGCAGCGCCTCCACAGGGTTTAATAATGAAAAACTGTTTTTT. Encoded protein: CSASTGFNNEKLFF.

The CDR3 reads CASSLRTRTLVSDPDTQYF. In DNA, the CDR3 is TGCGCCAGCAGCTTAAGGACTAGGACCTTAGTTTCCGACCCAGATACGCAGTATTTT. The V and J genes are TRBV5-1 and TRBJ2-3, with 7 nucleotides matching TRBD2. The CDR3 has 19 residues. Germline V gene data show CDR1 as SGHRS and CDR2 as YFSETQ. The V and J ends lost 2 bases and 4 bases, in that order; junction bases with no gene match: 19.

CDR3 coding DNA: TGTGCCAGCAGCTTGGGACTGCAGACAGAGACCCAGTACTTC. Protein product: CASSLGLQTETQYF. This chain uses TRBV5-6 with TRBJ2-5; D unresolved. The V gene lost 0 bases and the J gene lost 4 bases, with 10 bases spanning the gap. This CDR3 comprises 14 residues. Per the germline V gene, CDR1 is SGHDT and CDR2 is YYEEEE.

The chain has TRBV14 and TRBJ2-1; 8 bases agree with TRBD2. This CDR3 comprises 16 residues. CDR1 and CDR2 (germline): SGHDN, FVKESK. After removal of 0 bases from V and 6 bases from J, the junction contained 7 bases not matched to a gene. For the CDR3, the DNA is TGTGCCAGCAGCCAAGATCGGGGGGGGGCCCCCAATGAGCAGTTCTTC. Translation: CASSQDRGGAPNEQFF.

J is TRBJ1-1 and V is TRBV7-2; 9 bases map to TRBD1. The CDR3 is 12 amino acids. Germline values: CDR1 SGHTA, CDR2 FQGNSA. V lost 3 bases and J lost 9; bases outside the gene matches: 2. The CDR3 region has the DNA TGTGCCAGCAGCTTCGGACAGGGGAAAGCTTTCTTT. It encodes CASSFGQGKAFF. The variable domain in full, completed from reference TRBV7-2 and TRBJ1-1, reads GAGVSQSPSNKVTEKGKDVELRCDPISGHTALYWYRQSLGQGLEFLIYFQGNSAPDKSGLPSDRFSAERTGGSVSTLTIQRTQQEDSAVYLCASSFGQGKAFFGQGTRLTVV.

The chain recombines TRBV7-3 with TRBJ1-1; tentatively, D is TRBD1 (5 bases). Trimming left V 5 bases short and J 1 base short, with 8 bases between. The CDR3 consists of 13 residues. The germline gives CDR1 SGHTA, CDR2 FQGTGA. This CDR3 is CASSRDWNTEAFF. In DNA form, the CDR3 reads TGTGCCAGCAGCCGGGACTGGAACACTGAAGCTTTCTTT. Looking up the rest from reference TRBV7-3 and TRBJ1-1 gives the full variable domain: GAGVSQTPSNKVTEKGKYVELRCDPISGHTALYWYRQSLGQGPEFLIYFQGTGAADDSGLPNDRFFAVRPEGSVSTLKIQRTERGDSAVYLCASSRDWNTEAFFGQGTRLTVV.

The rearrangement links TRBV19 to TRBJ1-2, with D unresolved. The CDR3 spans 12 residues. Germline CDR1 and CDR2: LNHDA and SQIVND (reference sequence). V lost 6 bases and J 5 bases, leaving 10 bases between the germline ends. The CDR3 is CASSERDYGYTF. The DNA of the CDR3 is TGTGCCAGTAGCGAACGGGATTATGGCTACACCTTC.

The chain links TRBV12-3 or TRBV12-4 to TRBJ1-5; tentative D call: TRBD1 (5 bases). The CDR3 length is 13 residues. Trimming stripped 3 bases from V and 11 bases from J, with 14 bases between. In nucleotides, the CDR3 is TGTGCCAGCAGTTTTACAGACGGGGCGGCCCAGCATTTT. Translating it yields CASSFTDGAAQHF.

This clone appeared a single time. V and J are TRBV18 and TRBJ1-5; D gene ambiguous. The V gene lost 4 bases and the J gene lost 5 bases, with 12 bases spanning the gap. This CDR3 is 14 amino acids long. CDR1 KGHSH and CDR2 LQKENI come from the germline V gene. CDR3: CASSRAGFDQPQHF. DNA for the CDR3: TGTGCCAGCTCACGAGCGGGGTTCGATCAGCCCCAGCATTTT.

The chain employs TRBV10-1 and TRBJ1-2; 7 bases are shared with TRBD1. V shed 5 bases, J shed 3 bases, and the junction held 9 bases outside the gene matches. Germline-derived CDR1 and CDR2 are WNHNN and SYGVQD (reference sequence). The CDR3 is 15 amino acids. CDR3 DNA sequence: TGCGCCAGCAGTCCGAGACAGGGAAGGCACTATGGCTACACCTTC. It codes for CASSPRQGRHYGYTF.

The V call is TRBV7-9, the J call TRBJ2-2; D gene ambiguous. Germline CDR1 and CDR2: SEHNR and FQNEAQ (reference sequence). Trimming cost V 5 bases and J 1 base, with 11 bases left between them. The CDR3 has 15 amino acids. In DNA, the CDR3 is TGTGCCAGCAGCCCGACGGACCTGAACACCGGGGAGCTGTTTTTT. Encoded protein: CASSPTDLNTGELFF.

This clone has a handful of counts. V is TRBV5-1 and J is TRBJ1-3; 10 bases line up with TRBD1. Per germline, CDR1 SGHRS and CDR2 YFSETQ. The CDR3 length is 16 residues. V was pared by 4 bases and J by 2 bases, with 6 bases of the junction left unmatched. The CDR3 region is CASSPTGTGAGNTIYF. The DNA for the CDR3 is TGCGCCAGCAGCCCTACCGGGACAGGGGCTGGAAACACCATATATTTT.

This chain joins TRBV6-2 or TRBV6-3 and TRBJ1-6, with D tentatively TRBD1 (5 bases). CDR1 and CDR2 from the germline V gene are MNHEY and SVGEGT. V gave up 3 bases and J gave up 8 bases, with 11 bases separating them. The CDR3 runs to 14 residues. CDR3 in amino acids: CASSYLTADSPLHF. The DNA for the CDR3 is TGTGCCAGCAGTTATCTGACAGCTGATTCACCCCTCCACTTT.